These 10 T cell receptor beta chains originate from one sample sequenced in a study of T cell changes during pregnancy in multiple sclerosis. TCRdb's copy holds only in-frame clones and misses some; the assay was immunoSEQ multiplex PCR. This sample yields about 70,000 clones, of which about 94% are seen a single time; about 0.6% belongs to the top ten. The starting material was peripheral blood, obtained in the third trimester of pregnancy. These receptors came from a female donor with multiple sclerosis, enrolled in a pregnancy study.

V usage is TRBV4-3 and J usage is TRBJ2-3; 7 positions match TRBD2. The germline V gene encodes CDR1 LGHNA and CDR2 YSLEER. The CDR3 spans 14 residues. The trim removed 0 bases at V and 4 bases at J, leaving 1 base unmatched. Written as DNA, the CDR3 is TGCGCCAGCAGCCAAGAGGGGGGGGCAGATACGCAGTATTTT. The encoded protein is CASSQEGGADTQYF.

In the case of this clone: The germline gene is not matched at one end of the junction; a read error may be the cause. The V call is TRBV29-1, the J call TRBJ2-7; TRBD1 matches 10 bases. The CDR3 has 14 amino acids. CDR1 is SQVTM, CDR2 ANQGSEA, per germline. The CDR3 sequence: CSVEGQGVSDEQYF. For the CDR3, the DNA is TGCAGCGTCGAAGGACAGGGGGTTTCCGACGAGCAGTACTTC.

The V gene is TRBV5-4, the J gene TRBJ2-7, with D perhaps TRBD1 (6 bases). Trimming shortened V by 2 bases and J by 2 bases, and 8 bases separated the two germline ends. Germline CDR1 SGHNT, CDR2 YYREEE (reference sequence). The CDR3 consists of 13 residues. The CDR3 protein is CASSLTGTYEQYF. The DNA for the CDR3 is TGTGCCAGCAGCTTAACAGGGACCTACGAGCAGTACTTC.

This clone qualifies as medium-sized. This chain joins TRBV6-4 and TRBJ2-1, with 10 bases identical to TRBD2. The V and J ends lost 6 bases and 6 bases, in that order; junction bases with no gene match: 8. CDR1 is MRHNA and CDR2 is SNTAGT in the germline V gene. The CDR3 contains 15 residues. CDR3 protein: CASSASSGGANEQFF. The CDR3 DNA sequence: TGTGCCAGCAGCGCCTCCAGCGGGGGGGCCAATGAGCAGTTCTTC.

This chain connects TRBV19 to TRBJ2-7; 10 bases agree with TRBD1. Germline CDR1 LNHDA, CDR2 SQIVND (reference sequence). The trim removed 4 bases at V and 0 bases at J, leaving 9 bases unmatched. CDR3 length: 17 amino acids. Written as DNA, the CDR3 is TGTGCCAGTAGTACCCGGGACAGGGGAGCGGGCTCCTACGAGCAGTACTTC. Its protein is CASSTRDRGAGSYEQYF.

The CDR3 reads CASSLAATNEKLFF. CDR3 DNA: TGTGCCAGCAGCTTAGCCGCAACTAATGAAAAACTGTTTTTT. This chain joins TRBV11-2 and TRBJ1-4, with D unclear. This CDR3 comprises 14 residues. Germline loops: CDR1 SGHAT, CDR2 FQNNGV. Trimming took 1 base from V and 0 from J, leaving 3 bases between them.

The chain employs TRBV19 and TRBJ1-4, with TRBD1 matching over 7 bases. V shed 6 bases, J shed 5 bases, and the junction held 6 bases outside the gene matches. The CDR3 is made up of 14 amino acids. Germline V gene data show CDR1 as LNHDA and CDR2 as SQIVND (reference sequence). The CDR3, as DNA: TGTGCCAGTAGCGAGACAGGGCTAAATGAAAAACTGTTTTTT. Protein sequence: CASSETGLNEKLFF.

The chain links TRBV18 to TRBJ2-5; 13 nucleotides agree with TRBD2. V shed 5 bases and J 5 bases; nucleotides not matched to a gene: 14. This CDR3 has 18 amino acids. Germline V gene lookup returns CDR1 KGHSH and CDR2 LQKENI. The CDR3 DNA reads TGTGCCAGCTCAAAGAAGCCCGGGACTAGCGGGGTTGAGGAGACCCAGTACTTC. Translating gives CASSKKPGTSGVEETQYF.

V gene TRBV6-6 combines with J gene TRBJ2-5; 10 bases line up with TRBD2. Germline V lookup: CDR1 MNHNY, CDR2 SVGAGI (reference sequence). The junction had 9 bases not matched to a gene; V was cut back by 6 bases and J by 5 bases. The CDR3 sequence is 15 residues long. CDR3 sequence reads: CASRGKRGGQETQYF. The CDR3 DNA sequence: TGTGCCAGCAGGGGAAAGCGGGGGGGCCAGGAGACCCAGTACTTC.

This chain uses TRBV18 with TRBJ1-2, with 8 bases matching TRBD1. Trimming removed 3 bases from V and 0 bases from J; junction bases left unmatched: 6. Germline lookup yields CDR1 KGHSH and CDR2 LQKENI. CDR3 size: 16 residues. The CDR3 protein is CASSPTGQGSNYGYTF. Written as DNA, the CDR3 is TGTGCCAGCTCACCCACCGGACAGGGATCTAACTATGGCTACACCTTC.